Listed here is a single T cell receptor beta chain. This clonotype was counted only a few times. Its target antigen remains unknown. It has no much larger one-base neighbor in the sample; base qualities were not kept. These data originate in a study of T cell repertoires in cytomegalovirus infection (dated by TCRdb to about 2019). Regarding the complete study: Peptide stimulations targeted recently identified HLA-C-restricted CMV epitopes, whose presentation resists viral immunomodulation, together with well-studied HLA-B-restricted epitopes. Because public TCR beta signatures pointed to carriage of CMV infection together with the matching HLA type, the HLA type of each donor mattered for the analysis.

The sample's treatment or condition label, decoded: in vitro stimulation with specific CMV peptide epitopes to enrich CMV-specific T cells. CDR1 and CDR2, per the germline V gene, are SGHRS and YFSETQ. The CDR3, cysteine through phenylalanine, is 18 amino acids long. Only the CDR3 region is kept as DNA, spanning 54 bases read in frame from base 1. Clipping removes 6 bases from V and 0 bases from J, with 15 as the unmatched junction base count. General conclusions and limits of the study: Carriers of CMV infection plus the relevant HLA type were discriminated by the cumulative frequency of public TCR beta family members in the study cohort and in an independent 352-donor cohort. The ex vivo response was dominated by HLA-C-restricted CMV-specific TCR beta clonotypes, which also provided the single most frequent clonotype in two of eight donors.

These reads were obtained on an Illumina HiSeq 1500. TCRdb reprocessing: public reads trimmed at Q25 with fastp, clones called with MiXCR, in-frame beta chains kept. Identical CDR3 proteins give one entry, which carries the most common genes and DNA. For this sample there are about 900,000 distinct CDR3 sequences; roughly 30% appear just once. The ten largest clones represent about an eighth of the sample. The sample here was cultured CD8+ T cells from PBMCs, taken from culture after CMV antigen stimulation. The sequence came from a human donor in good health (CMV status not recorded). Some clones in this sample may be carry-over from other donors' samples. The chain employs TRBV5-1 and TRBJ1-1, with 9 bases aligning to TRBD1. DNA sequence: TGCGCCAGCAAACATCCCGGGACAGGGACGGCGATGAACACTGAAGCTTTCTTT. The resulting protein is CASKHPGTGTAMNTEAFF.